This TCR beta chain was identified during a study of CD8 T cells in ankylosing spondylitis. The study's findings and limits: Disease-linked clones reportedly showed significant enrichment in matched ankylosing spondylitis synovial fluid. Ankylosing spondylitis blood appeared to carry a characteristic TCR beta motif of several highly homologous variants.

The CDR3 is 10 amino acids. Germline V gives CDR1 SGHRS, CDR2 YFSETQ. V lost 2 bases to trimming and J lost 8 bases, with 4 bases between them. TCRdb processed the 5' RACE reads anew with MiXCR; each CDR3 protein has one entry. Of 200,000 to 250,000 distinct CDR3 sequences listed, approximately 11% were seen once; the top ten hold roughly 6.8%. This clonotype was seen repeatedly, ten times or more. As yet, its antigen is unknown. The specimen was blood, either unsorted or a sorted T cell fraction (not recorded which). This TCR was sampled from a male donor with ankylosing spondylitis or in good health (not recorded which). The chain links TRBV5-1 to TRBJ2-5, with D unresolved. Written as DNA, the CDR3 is TGCGCCAGCAGCTTAGGAACCCAGTACTTC. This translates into CASSLGTQYF.